The TCR beta chain under discussion was sequenced for a study of blood T cell repertoires in COVID-19. Original handling: The authors estimated nucleated cell counts from reference gene primer amplification. TCRdb's copy holds only in-frame clones and misses some; the assay was immunoSEQ multiplex PCR. V and J calls plus clone size are reproduced from that table; the DNA served to infer D and trimming. The sample carries 150,000 to 200,000 clones, nearly 80% recorded once. J gave up 3 bases and V 0 bases, and 2 bases lay outside the gene matches. The CDR3 sequence is 16 residues long. Germline values: CDR1 KGHDR, CDR2 SFDVKD.

This TCR was recovered from a woman in her 70s with acute or convalescent COVID-19. This rearrangement joins TRBV24-1 to TRBJ2-2; TRBD1 agrees at 8 bases. Specimen: peripheral blood. The CDR3 DNA follows: TGTGCCACCAGTGATTTGCAACAGGGGGACACCGGGGAGCTGTTTTTT. It codes for CATSDLQQGDTGELFF.